This T cell receptor (beta chain) came from a study of blood T cell repertoires in COVID-19. Trimming removed 3 bases from V and 3 bases from J, with 15 bases in between. The CDR3 runs 16 residues. Germline V gives CDR1 SGHNT, CDR2 YYREEE (reference sequence). This clone was recorded many times. Libraries were prepared by immunoSEQ multiplex PCR; TCRdb keeps only in-frame clonotypes and omits some of them. The table records a few hundred thousand clones, about 91% of them present only once. The J gene is TRBJ1-4, the V gene TRBV5-4; possible D gene TRBD1, 5 bases. The sequencing input was peripheral blood. The source is a woman between 45 and 65 years old with COVID-19, enrolled during active disease. The CDR3 DNA sequence: TGTGCCAGCAGCTATCTGACGGGGGGAGCTAATGAAAAACTGTTTTTT. It specifies CASSYLTGGANEKLFF.